The entry below describes one T cell receptor beta chain. The antigen is not known. The CDR3 is 14 amino acids. The germline gives CDR1 SGHTA, CDR2 FQGNSA. V lost 5 bases and J lost 1, with 12 bases in between. This sample was included in a study of T cell repertoires in cytomegalovirus infection. The wider study: From public TCR beta signatures came an indication of both CMV infection and matching HLA type.

Study observations and caveats: The ex vivo response showed dominance by HLA-C-restricted CMV-specific TCR beta clonotypes.

Each CDR3 protein gets one entry after TCRdb re-called the reads with MiXCR. The sample yields some 110,000 distinct CDR3 sequences, 10% seen once. This sequence was found in a human donor in good health (CMV status not recorded). Some clones in this sample may be carry-over from other donors' samples. The J gene is TRBJ2-7, the V gene TRBV7-2, with a weak D call TRBD2 (6 bases). Sequencing used PBMCs, sequenced either directly or after in vitro stimulation (not recorded which). Here the CDR3 DNA reads TGTGCCAGCAGCCTGATGGCGGGATCCTACGAGCAGTACGTC. Translation gives CASSLMAGSYEQYV.